The present T cell receptor (beta chain) was sequenced within a study of cytotoxic CD8 clonotypes in ibrutinib-treated CLL. Study-wide results and caveats: Having risen at ibrutinib response, clonality had fallen back toward baseline by progression. Samples were collected at differing times from sustained-remission and progressing patients.

Turning to this clone: Its antigen is not identified.

This CDR3 is built from 18 residues. Trimming pared 6 bases from V and 4 bases from J, leaving 25 bases between. CDR1 and CDR2 (germline): MNHNS, SASEGT. Some clones are missing from TCRdb's copy, which holds only in-frame ones; the method was immunoSEQ multiplex PCR. The table includes roughly 180,000 clones, approximately 84% detected once. The V gene is TRBV6-1, the J gene TRBJ1-5, with D tentatively TRBD1 (6 bases). The source of this sequence is a human donor with chronic lymphocytic leukemia. The source was PBMCs, collected after 24 months of ibrutinib treatment. Here the CDR3 DNA reads TGTGCCAGCAGAGAACGGTCTTGGCAGGGGTATCGGAATCAGCCCCAGCATTTT. Its protein product is CASRERSWQGYRNQPQHF.